Listed below are T cell receptor beta chains from one sample, sequenced in a study of blood T cell repertoires in COVID-19. Clones were sequenced by immunoSEQ multiplex PCR, and TCRdb holds only the in-frame ones, with some missing. The sample lists approximately 45,000 clones; around 86% were seen once. The material sequenced was peripheral blood. These receptors were obtained from a human donor in a cohort sampled during active COVID-19. Both conserved end residues are trimmed from each CDR3. Fields, in order: CDR3 protein, V gene, J gene.

cdr3_aa: ASSISPAAYEQY
v_call: TRBV19
j_call: TRBJ2-7

cdr3_aa: ASSTSPWPTGELF
v_call: TRBV19
j_call: TRBJ2-2

cdr3_aa: ASRQGLNEQF
v_call: TRBV5-1
j_call: TRBJ2-1

cdr3_aa: ASSVGQRNYEQY
v_call: TRBV9
j_call: TRBJ2-7

cdr3_aa: ASSQGPPGGRAAYNEQF
v_call: TRBV4-2
j_call: TRBJ2-1

cdr3_aa: ASSVDGSGGYEQY
v_call: TRBV9
j_call: TRBJ2-7

cdr3_aa: ASGYQGYEQY
v_call: TRBV28
j_call: TRBJ2-7

cdr3_aa: ASSIVYSGLAGGRGADTQY
v_call: TRBV19
j_call: TRBJ2-3

cdr3_aa: AIRSIIGGTEAF
v_call: TRBV10-3
j_call: TRBJ1-1

cdr3_aa: SVSGLATEQY
v_call: TRBV29-1
j_call: TRBJ2-7

cdr3_aa: ASSVSQGVGYGYT
v_call: TRBV9
j_call: TRBJ1-2

cdr3_aa: ASSPQGAGTGELF
v_call: TRBV28
j_call: TRBJ2-2

cdr3_aa: ASNRILMGEQY
v_call: TRBV28
j_call: TRBJ2-7

cdr3_aa: ATSDPAGVRDTQY
v_call: TRBV24-1
j_call: TRBJ2-3

cdr3_aa: ASSTSGSSYNEQF
v_call: TRBV5-1
j_call: TRBJ2-1

cdr3_aa: ASTKAGGQAGDTQY
v_call: TRBV7-8
j_call: TRBJ2-3